This T cell receptor (beta chain) originates from a study of OX40 agonist ivuxolimab in advanced cancers. As for the study in general: Patients achieving partial responses numbered three: one hepatocellular carcinoma case and two cutaneous melanoma cases.

This clone showed up just once. The antigen remains unidentified. Study results and limitations: Clonal expansion was among the lowest in partial responders at 0.1-3.0 mg/kg, especially CD8+. Some nonresponders additionally presented with little normalized T-cell clonal expansion.

TCRdb keeps only in-frame clones here, not all; method: immunoSEQ multiplex PCR. The data contain 50,000 to 65,000 clones, roughly four fifths of them singletons. Enrollment shut out patients with autoimmune disease history or systemic immunosuppression. The CDR3 has 16 amino acids. The germline V gene has CDR1 SGHRS and CDR2 YFSETQ. Trimming took off 4 bases at V and 4 bases at J, with 19 bases between the two ends. The sample here was CD4+ or CD8+ T cells sorted from blood, taken in a trial of the OX40 agonist ivuxolimab. The receptor's source is an adult with an advanced solid tumor such as melanoma, head and neck, liver or kidney cancer. The genes are TRBV5-1 and TRBJ2-3; D might be TRBD1 (5 bases). The CDR3: CASSPGWGRGSDTQYF. The CDR3 DNA reads TGCGCCAGCAGCCCAGGTTGGGGAAGGGGCTCAGATACGCAGTATTTT. Variable domain in full (rest from reference TRBV5-1 and TRBJ2-3): KAGVTQTPRYLIKTRGQQVTLSCSPISGHRSVSWYQQTPGQGLQFLFEYFSETQRNKGNFPGRFSGRQFSNSRSEMNVSTLELGDSALYLCASSPGWGRGSDTQYFGPGTRLTVL.